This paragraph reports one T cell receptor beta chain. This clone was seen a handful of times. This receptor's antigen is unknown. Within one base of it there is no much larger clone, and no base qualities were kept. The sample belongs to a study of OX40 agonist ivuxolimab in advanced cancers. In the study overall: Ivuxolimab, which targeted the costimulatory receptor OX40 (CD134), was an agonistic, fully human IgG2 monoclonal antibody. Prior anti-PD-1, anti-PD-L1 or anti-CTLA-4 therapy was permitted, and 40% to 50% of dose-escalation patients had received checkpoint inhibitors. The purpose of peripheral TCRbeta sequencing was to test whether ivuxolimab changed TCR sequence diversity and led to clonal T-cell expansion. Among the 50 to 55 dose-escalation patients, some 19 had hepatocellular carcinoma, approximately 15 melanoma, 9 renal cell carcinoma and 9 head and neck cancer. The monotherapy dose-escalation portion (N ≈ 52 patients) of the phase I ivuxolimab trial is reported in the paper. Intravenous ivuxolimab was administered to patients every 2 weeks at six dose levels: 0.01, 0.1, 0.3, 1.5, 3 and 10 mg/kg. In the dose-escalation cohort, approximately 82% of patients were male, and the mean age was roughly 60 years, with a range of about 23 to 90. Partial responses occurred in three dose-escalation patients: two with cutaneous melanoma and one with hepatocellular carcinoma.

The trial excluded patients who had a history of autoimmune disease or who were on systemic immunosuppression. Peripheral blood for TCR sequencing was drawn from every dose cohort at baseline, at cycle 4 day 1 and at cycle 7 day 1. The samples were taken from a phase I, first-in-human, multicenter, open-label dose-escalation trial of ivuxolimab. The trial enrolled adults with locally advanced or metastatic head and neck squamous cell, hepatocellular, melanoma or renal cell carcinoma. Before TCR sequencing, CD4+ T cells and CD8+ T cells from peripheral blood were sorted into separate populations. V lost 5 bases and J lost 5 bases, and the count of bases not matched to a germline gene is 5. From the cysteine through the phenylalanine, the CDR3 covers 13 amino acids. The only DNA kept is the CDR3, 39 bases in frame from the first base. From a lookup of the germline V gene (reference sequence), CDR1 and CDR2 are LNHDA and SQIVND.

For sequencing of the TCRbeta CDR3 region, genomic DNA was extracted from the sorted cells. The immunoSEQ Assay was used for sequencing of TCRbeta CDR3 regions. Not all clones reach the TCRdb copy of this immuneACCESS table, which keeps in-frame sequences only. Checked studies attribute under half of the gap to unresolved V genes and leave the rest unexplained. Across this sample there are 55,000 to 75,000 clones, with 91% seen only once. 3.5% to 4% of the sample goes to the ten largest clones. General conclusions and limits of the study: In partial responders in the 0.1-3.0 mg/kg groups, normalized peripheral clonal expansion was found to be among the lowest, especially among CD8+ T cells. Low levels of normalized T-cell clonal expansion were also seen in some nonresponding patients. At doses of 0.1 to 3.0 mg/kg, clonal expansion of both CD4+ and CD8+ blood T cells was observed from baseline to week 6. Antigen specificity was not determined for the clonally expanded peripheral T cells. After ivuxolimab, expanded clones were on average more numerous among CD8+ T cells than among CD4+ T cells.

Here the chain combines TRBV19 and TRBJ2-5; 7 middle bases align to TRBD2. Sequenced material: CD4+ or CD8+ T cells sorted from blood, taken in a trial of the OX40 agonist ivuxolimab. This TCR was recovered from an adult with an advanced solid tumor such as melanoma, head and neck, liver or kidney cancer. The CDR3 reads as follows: CASSWGGLETQYF. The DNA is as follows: TGTGCCAGTAGTTGGGGGGGGTTGGAGACCCAGTACTTC.